One sample yielded the 16 T cell receptor beta chains listed below, sequenced in a study of shared clonotypes between healthy human individuals. Only in-frame clones appear in the TCRdb table, and some are missing; sequencing was by immunoSEQ multiplex PCR. Found here are about 2 million clones, approximately 95% of them singletons; the top ten hold less than 1.5%. As defined, naive CD8 cells were CD45RO-negative and positively selected for CCR7, with terminally differentiated effector memory CD45RA+ cells excluded. Material: naive CD8+ T cells sorted from blood. Receptors were obtained from a man aged 18 to 30 in good health.

The rearrangement uses TRBV19 and TRBJ2-1; 9 nucleotides align to TRBD2. CDR3 size: 15 residues. The V and J ends lost 7 bases and 2 bases, in that order; junction bases with no gene match: 6. Germline V gives CDR1 LNHDA, CDR2 SQIVND (reference sequence). The chain's CDR3 is CASKPLAGTYNEQFF. CDR3 sequence (DNA): TGTGCCAGTAAGCCGCTAGCGGGAACCTACAATGAGCAGTTCTTC.

In this sample, this clone turned up once. The chain recombines TRBV6-5 with TRBJ1-4, with TRBD1 identical over 7 bases. Germline V lookup: CDR1 MNHEY, CDR2 SVGAGI. The CDR3 sequence is 14 residues long. V was clipped by 5 bases and J by 8 bases; unmatched bases: 8. The CDR3 DNA reads TGTGCCAGCAGTAGGGGGCTATGGGGCGAAAAACTGTTTTTT. Translating it yields CASSRGLWGEKLFF.

The chain joins TRBV19 to TRBJ2-1; no clear D. The ends were cut back, 5 bases at V and 9 bases at J, with 17 bases in the middle. The CDR3 spans 14 residues. In germline, CDR1 is LNHDA, CDR2 SQIVND (reference sequence). In nucleotides, the CDR3 is TGTGCCAGTAGTCCTCTATCTATCGGTGGTGAGCAGTTCTTC. Translated: CASSPLSIGGEQFF.

V usage is TRBV13 and J usage is TRBJ2-7; D is ambiguous. There are 14 residues in the CDR3. Trimming shortened V by 5 bases and J by 0 bases, and 11 bases separated the two germline ends. Per germline, CDR1 PRHDT and CDR2 FYEKMQ (reference sequence). Here the CDR3 reads CASSPASSSYEQYF. Written as DNA, the CDR3 is TGTGCCAGCAGCCCCGCGTCAAGCTCCTACGAGCAGTACTTC.

This clone appeared a single time. V is TRBV7-9 and J is TRBJ1-1; no firm D call. CDR1 is SEHNR, CDR2 FQNEAQ, per germline (reference sequence). The CDR3 runs to 11 residues. V was trimmed by 3 bases and J by 4 bases, leaving 3 bases between them. The CDR3 sequence: CASSFPTEAFF. CDR3 bases: TGTGCCAGCAGCTTTCCCACTGAAGCTTTCTTT.

The rearrangement joins TRBV7-9 to TRBJ2-7, with no clear D. The CDR3 spans 12 residues. Trimming shortened V by 5 bases and J by 3 bases, and 8 bases separated the two germline ends. Germline-derived CDR1 and CDR2 are SEHNR and FQNEAQ (reference sequence). CDR3 region: CASSDRNYEQYF. The CDR3 nucleotides are TGTGCCAGCAGCGACCGTAACTACGAGCAGTACTTC.

The J gene is TRBJ1-4, the V gene TRBV4-1, with D unresolved. The germline gives CDR1 MGHRA, CDR2 YSYEKL. The CDR3 contains 15 residues. Trimming took off 6 bases at V and 0 bases at J, with 11 bases between the two ends. Written as DNA, the CDR3 is TGCGCCAGCAGACCACTCGGGACAACTAATGAAAAACTGTTTTTT. It yields the protein CASRPLGTTNEKLFF.

The chain employs TRBV6-5 and TRBJ2-7; TRBD1 matches at 9 bases. The J segment lost 5 bases and the V segment lost 2 bases, leaving 4 bases of the junction unmatched. The CDR3 runs to 14 residues. Germline-derived CDR1 and CDR2 are MNHEY and SVGAGI. For the CDR3, the DNA is TGTGCCAGCAGTTACGGGACAGGGTTACACGAGCAGTACTTC. Its translation: CASSYGTGLHEQYF.

The chain employs TRBV5-4 and TRBJ2-5; possibly TRBD2 for D (5 bases). V lost 4 bases and J lost 4, with 11 bases in between. There are 13 residues in the CDR3. Germline V CDR1 and CDR2: SGHNT, YYREEE (reference sequence). The CDR3 region has the DNA TGTGCCAGCAGCGGCGGACTCGCAGAGACCCAGTACTTC. This sequence encodes CASSGGLAETQYF.

The chain has TRBV4-3 and TRBJ2-5; possible D gene TRBD2, 5 bases. CDR3 length: 14 amino acids. Germline CDR1 and CDR2: LGHNA and YSLEER. Trimming cost V 4 bases and J 2 bases, with 11 bases left between them. CDR3 sequence: CASSPGEGQETQYF. CDR3 coding DNA: TGCGCCAGCAGCCCCGGGGAAGGGCAAGAGACCCAGTACTTC.

This clone has more than one count but fewer than ten. The chain combines TRBV25-1 with TRBJ1-6; 7 bases match TRBD1. J was trimmed by 7 bases and V by 0 bases; bases with no gene match: 3. Per the germline V gene, CDR1 is MGHDK and CDR2 is SYGVNS. This CDR3 has 15 amino acids. CDR3 coding DNA: TGTGCCAGCAGTGAATATTCAGGGGGGAATTCACCCCTCCACTTT. The encoded protein is CASSEYSGGNSPLHF. Supplemented by reference TRBV25-1 and TRBJ1-6, the full variable domain reads EADIYQTPRYLVIGTGKKITLECSQTMGHDKMYWYQQDPGMELHLIHYSYGVNSTEKGDLSSESTVSRIRTEHFPLTLESARPSHTSQYLCASSEYSGGNSPLHFGNGTRLTVT.

The chain couples TRBV30 to TRBJ1-2; D not resolved. Between the trimmed V and J ends, which lost 0 bases and 4 bases, there was a span of 12 bases. The CDR3 extends over 14 amino acids. Germline CDR1 is GTSNPN and CDR2 is SVGIG (reference sequence). CDR3 nucleotide sequence: TGTGCCTGGAGTGTCGAGAATTACCTCTATGGCTACACCTTC. This codes for CAWSVENYLYGYTF.

As for this clone: At one end the junction does not follow the germline gene, possibly because of a read error. The chain couples TRBV7-7 to TRBJ1-1; tentatively, D is TRBD1 (6 bases). This CDR3 has 15 amino acids. Germline loops: CDR1 SSHAT, CDR2 FNYEAQ (reference sequence). DNA for the CDR3: TGTGCTAGCAGTCCATTTCAGGGGTTGAACACTGAAGCTTTCTTT. It specifies CASSPFQGLNTEAFF. Full variable domain (rest looked up from reference TRBV7-7 and TRBJ1-1): GAGVSQSPRYKVTKRGQDVTLRCDPISSHATLYWYQQALGQGPEFLTYFNYEAQPDKSGLPSDRFSAERPEGSISTLTIQRTEQRDSAMYRCASSPFQGLNTEAFFGQGTRLTVV.

The rearrangement uses TRBV23-1 and TRBJ1-1; D ambiguous. TRBV23-1 is an ORF, and what it does is uncertain. Trimming took off 6 bases at V and 1 base at J, with 9 bases between the two ends. This CDR3 is 13 amino acids long. The CDR3 spells CASRGERNTEAFF. CDR3 DNA: TGCGCCAGCAGGGGAGAAAGGAACACTGAAGCTTTCTTT.

The chain uses TRBV9 and TRBJ2-7, with D maybe TRBD1 (6 bases). The CDR3 runs 14 residues. The germline V gene encodes CDR1 SGDLS and CDR2 YYNGEE. V was shortened by 4 bases and J by 0 bases, with 11 bases between the two germline ends. CDR3 in DNA: TGTGCCAGCAGCCAGGGGTCAAGCTCCTACGAGCAGTACTTC. The encoded protein is CASSQGSSSYEQYF.

The sample holds one count of this clone. This sample also contains other DNA sequences that code for the same CDR3. The chain combines TRBV5-6 with TRBJ2-7; D gene uncertain. Germline lookup yields CDR1 SGHDT and CDR2 YYEEEE. Trimming cost V 1 base and J 7 bases, with 6 bases left between them. The CDR3 consists of 11 residues. The CDR3 is CASSLLGEQYF. CDR3 nucleotides: TGTGCCAGCAGCTTGCTCGGAGAGCAGTACTTC.